Below, 6 T cell receptor beta chains from the same sample are listed, as sequenced in a study of blood T cell repertoires in COVID-19. Some clones are missing from TCRdb's copy, which holds only in-frame ones; the method was immunoSEQ multiplex PCR. The top ten hold around 2.1% of the sample, which has approximately 290,000 clones, about nine tenths seen once. The material sequenced was peripheral blood. The receptors derive from a man between 18 and 29 years old with active or convalescent COVID-19.

This chain connects TRBV28 to TRBJ1-1; 7 bases fit TRBD1. The germline gives CDR1 MDHEN, CDR2 SYDVKM. The trim removed 5 bases at V and 3 bases at J, leaving 12 bases unmatched. The CDR3 runs to 16 residues. The DNA of the CDR3 is TGTGCCAGCAGTCCCGGGACAGTCGCCGGGGACACTGAAGCTTTCTTT. Residues: CASSPGTVAGDTEAFF.

The V gene is TRBV3-1 (or the pseudogene TRBV3-2), the J gene TRBJ1-1; D possibly corresponds to TRBD1 (6 bases). The CDR3 is 16 residues long. The V and J ends lost 1 base and 0 bases respectively, with 12 bases between them. The V gene's germline CDR1 is LGHDT and CDR2 YNNKEL (reference sequence). DNA of the CDR3: TGTGCCAGCAGCCAAGCGTCCGGGACAATGAACACTGAAGCTTTCTTT. It translates to CASSQASGTMNTEAFF.

The chain carries TRBV2 and TRBJ2-7; maybe TRBD2 (6 bases). Germline CDR1 and CDR2: SNHLY and FYNNEI. The length of the CDR3 is 15 residues. Trimming left V 5 bases short and J 3 bases short, with 17 bases between. The CDR3 sequence: CASSNPGVSLYEQYF. The CDR3 DNA follows: TGTGCCAGCAGTAATCCGGGGGTATCCCTCTACGAGCAGTACTTC.

In this sample, this clone turned up once. V is TRBV6-2 or TRBV6-3 and J is TRBJ1-1; maybe TRBD1 (6 bases). This CDR3 is built from 13 residues. Trimming stripped 5 bases from V and 0 bases from J, with 7 bases between. Per germline, CDR1 MNHEY and CDR2 SVGEGT. CDR3 residues: CASSTGLNTEAFF. The DNA of the CDR3 is TGTGCCAGCAGTACAGGGTTGAACACTGAAGCTTTCTTT.

The chain recombines TRBV5-5 with TRBJ2-7; no definite D call. The V end was cut by 5 bases, the J end by 1 base, with 13 bases between. CDR1 SGHKS and CDR2 YYEKEE come from the germline V gene (reference sequence). CDR3 size: 14 residues. Here the CDR3 DNA reads TGTGCCAGCAGAGTGCGAGACGGGTCCTACGAGCAGTACTTC. It specifies CASRVRDGSYEQYF.

This clone appeared a single time. This rearrangement joins TRBV5-1 to TRBJ2-2; 7 bases are a match to TRBD1. V gave up 1 base and J gave up 6 bases; unmatched junction bases: 6. The CDR3 has 15 residues. Germline assignment: CDR1 SGHRS and CDR2 YFSETQ. CDR3 loop: CASSLSSGTAGELFF. The DNA for the CDR3 is TGCGCCAGCAGCTTGAGCTCGGGGACAGCCGGGGAGCTGTTTTTT.